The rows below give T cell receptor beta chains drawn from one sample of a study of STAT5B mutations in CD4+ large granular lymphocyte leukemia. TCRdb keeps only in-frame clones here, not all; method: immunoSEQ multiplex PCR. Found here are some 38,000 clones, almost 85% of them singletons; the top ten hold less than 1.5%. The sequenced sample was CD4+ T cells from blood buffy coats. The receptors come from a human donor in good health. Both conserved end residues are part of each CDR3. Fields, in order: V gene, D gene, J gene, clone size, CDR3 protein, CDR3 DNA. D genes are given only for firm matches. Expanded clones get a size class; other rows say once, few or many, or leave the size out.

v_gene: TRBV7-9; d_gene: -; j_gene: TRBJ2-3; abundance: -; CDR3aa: CASSLALSTDTQYF; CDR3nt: TGTGCCAGCAGCTTAGCTCTTAGCACAGATACGCAGTATTTT
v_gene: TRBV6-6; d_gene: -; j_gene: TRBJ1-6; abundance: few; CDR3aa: CASVGAGFDNSPLHF; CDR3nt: TGTGCCAGCGTGGGCGCAGGTTTTGATAATTCACCCCTCCACTTT
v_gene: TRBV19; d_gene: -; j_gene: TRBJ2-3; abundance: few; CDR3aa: CASSPIHGGLTDTQYF; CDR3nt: TGTGCCAGTAGTCCCATCCATGGAGGGCTCACAGATACGCAGTATTTT
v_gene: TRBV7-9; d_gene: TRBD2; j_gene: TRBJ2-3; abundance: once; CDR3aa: CASSLTGGRSTDTQYF; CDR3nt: TGTGCCAGCAGCCTGACGGGGGGGCGTAGCACAGATACGCAGTATTTT
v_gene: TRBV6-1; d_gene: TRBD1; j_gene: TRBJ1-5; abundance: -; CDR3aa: CASTGQGDQPQHF; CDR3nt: TGTGCCAGCACGGGACAGGGCGATCAGCCCCAGCATTTT
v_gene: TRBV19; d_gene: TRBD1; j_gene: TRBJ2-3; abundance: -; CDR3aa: CASSLRGRTDTQYF; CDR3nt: TGTGCCAGTAGTCTCAGGGGGAGAACAGATACGCAGTATTTT
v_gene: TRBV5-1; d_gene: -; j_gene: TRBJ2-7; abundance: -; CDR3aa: CASSLASGQGSYEQYF; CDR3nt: TGCGCCAGCAGCTTGGCCAGTGGGCAGGGCTCCTACGAGCAGTACTTC
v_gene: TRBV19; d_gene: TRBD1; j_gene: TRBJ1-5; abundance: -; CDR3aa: CASTDRDVRNQPQHF; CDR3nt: TGTGCCAGTACTGACAGGGACGTTCGTAATCAGCCCCAGCATTTT
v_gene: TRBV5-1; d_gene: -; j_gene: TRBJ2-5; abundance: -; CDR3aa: CASSLGLADQETQYF; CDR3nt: TGCGCCAGCAGCTTGGGGCTAGCTGATCAAGAGACCCAGTACTTC
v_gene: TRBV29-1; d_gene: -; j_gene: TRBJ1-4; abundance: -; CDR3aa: CSVAETAGEKLFF; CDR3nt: TGCAGCGTTGCTGAGACAGCAGGTGAAAAACTGTTTTTT
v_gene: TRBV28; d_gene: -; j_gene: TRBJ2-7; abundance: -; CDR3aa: CASSLGGQGTYEQYF; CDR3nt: TGTGCCAGCAGTTTAGGAGGTCAGGGGACCTACGAGCAGTACTTC
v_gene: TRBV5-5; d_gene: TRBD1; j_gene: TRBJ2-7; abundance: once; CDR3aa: CASSFLGQGRDEQYF; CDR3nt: TGTGCCAGCAGCTTTTTGGGACAGGGAAGGGACGAGCAGTACTTC
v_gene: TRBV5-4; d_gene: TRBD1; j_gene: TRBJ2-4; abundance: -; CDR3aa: CASSLGGRGRDYGENIQYF; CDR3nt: TGTGCCAGCAGCTTGGGTGGCAGGGGGCGCGATTATGGAGAAAACATTCAGTACTTC
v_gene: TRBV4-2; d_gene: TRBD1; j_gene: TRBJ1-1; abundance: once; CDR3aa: CASSQDYQGALNTEAFF; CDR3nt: TGTGCCAGCAGCCAAGATTACCAGGGGGCTTTGAACACTGAAGCTTTCTTT
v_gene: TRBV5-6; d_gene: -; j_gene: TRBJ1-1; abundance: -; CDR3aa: CASSLGVEAFF; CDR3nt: TGTGCCAGCAGCTTGGGGGTTGAAGCTTTCTTT
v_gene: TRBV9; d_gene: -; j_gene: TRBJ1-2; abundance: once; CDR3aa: CASSPGSGYGYTF; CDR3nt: TGTGCCAGCAGCCCCGGAAGTGGCTATGGCTACACCTTC
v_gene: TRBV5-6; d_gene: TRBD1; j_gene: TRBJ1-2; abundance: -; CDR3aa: CASRSGQGKNNYGYTF; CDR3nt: TGTGCCAGCAGATCCGGACAGGGAAAGAATAACTATGGCTACACCTTC
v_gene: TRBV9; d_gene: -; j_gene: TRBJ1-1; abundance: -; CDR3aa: CASSVAGEGDLNTEAFF; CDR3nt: TGTGCCAGCAGCGTAGCAGGTGAGGGAGATTTGAACACTGAAGCTTTCTTT
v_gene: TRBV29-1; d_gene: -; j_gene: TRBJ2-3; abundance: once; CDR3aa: CSVERSLLDTQYF; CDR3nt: TGCAGCGTTGAAAGATCCCTACTCGATACGCAGTATTTT
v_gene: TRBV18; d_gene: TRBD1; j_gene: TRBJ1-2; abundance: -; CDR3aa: CASSSGDRKLYGYTF; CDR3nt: TGTGCCAGCTCCTCTGGGGACAGGAAACTATATGGCTACACCTTC
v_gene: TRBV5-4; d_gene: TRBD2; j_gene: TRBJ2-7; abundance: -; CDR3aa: CASSLRAGGLSEQYF; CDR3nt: TGTGCCAGCAGCTTGAGAGCGGGGGGATTAAGCGAGCAGTACTTC
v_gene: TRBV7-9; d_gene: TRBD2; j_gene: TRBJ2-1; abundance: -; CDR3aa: CASSLGLANPGNEQFF; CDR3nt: TGTGCCAGCAGCTTGGGACTAGCGAACCCAGGTAATGAGCAGTTCTTC
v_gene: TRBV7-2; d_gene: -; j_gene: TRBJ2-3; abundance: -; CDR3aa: CASSLDSIRADTQYF; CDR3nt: TGTGCCAGCAGCCTGGACAGTATTAGGGCAGATACGCAGTATTTT
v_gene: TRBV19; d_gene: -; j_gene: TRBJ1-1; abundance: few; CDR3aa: CASSPRTRGHEAFF; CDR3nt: TGTGCCAGTAGTCCCAGGACAAGGGGTCATGAAGCTTTCTTT
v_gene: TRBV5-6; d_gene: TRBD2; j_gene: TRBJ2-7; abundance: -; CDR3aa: CASSFSGSYEQYF; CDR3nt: TGTGCCAGCAGCTTTAGCGGGAGCTACGAGCAGTACTTC
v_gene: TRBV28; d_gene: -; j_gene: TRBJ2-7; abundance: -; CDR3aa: CASSRDLLSYEQYF; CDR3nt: TGTGCCAGCAGCCGCGACTTGCTCTCCTACGAGCAGTACTTC
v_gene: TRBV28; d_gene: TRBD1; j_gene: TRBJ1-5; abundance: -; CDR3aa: CASSLSTGKGNQPQHF; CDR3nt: TGTGCCAGCAGTTTATCGACAGGGAAGGGCAATCAGCCCCAGCATTTT
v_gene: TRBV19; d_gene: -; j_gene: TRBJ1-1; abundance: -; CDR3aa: CASSAQWGTEAFF; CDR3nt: TGTGCCAGTAGCGCCCAGTGGGGGACTGAAGCTTTCTTT
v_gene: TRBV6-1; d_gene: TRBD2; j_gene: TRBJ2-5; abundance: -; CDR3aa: CASSGGGDGETQYF; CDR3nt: TGTGCCAGCAGCGGGGGAGGGGATGGGGAGACCCAGTACTTC
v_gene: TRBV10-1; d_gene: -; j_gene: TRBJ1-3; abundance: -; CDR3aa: CASPSRPLFHTIYF; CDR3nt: TGCGCCAGCCCTTCCAGACCCCTGTTTCACACCATATATTTT
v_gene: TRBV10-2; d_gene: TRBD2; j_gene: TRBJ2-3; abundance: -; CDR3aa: CASSGLAGLTDTQYF; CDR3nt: TGCGCCAGCAGCGGACTAGCGGGGCTCACAGATACGCAGTATTTT
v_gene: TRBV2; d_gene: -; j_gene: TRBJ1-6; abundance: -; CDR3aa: CASSGPGGPLRAPLHF; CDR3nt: TGTGCCAGCAGTGGCCCCGGGGGGCCCCTTAGAGCACCCCTCCACTTT
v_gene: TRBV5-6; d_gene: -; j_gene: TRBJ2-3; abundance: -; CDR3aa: CASRTYGTDTQYF; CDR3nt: TGTGCCAGCAGGACCTATGGCACAGATACGCAGTATTTT
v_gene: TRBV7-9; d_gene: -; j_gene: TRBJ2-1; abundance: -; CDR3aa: CASSSIDEQFF; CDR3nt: TGTGCCAGCAGCTCGATCGATGAGCAGTTCTTC
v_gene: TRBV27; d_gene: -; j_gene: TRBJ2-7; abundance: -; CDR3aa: CASHNEVSGEQYF; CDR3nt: TGTGCCAGCCACAATGAGGTTTCTGGGGAGCAGTACTTC
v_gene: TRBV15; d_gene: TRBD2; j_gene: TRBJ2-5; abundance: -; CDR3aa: CATSRAGLAQETQYF; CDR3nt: TGTGCCACCAGCAGAGCGGGACTAGCTCAAGAGACCCAGTACTTC